Listed here are 18 T cell receptor beta chains from one sample, sequenced in a study of T cells in Graves' hyperthyroidism and ophthalmopathy. It was RNA transcripts that yielded the amplified TCR beta CDR3 regions. During a first-round RT-PCR of the TCR CDR3, the HTBI primer set was used. A single record per CDR3 protein comes from TCRdb applying MiXCR to the multiplex PCR reads. The repertoire holds roughly 250,000 distinct CDR3 sequences, with 22% as singletons. Sequenced material: blood. The origin of the receptors is a man aged 25-45 years with Graves' ophthalmopathy.

The chain combines TRBV28 with TRBJ1-6; TRBD1 is a possible D gene (5 bases). CDR1 is MDHEN, CDR2 SYDVKM, per germline. There are 16 residues in the CDR3. Trimming stripped 5 bases from V and 0 bases from J, with 11 bases between. The CDR3 reads CASSPVGGSYNSPLHF. The DNA of the CDR3 is TGTGCCAGCAGTCCCGTTGGGGGCTCCTATAATTCACCCCTCCACTTT.

The chain links TRBV5-1 to TRBJ2-5, with 7 nucleotides matching TRBD1. From germline, CDR1 is SGHRS and CDR2 YFSETQ. J lost 0 bases, V lost 1 base, and 12 bases had no gene match. The CDR3 is 18 residues long. The CDR3 region is CASSLKAGGTEYQETQYF. The DNA for the CDR3 is TGCGCCAGCAGCTTGAAGGCAGGGGGAACCGAGTACCAAGAGACCCAGTACTTC.

In this sample, this clonotype turned up a few times. V and J are TRBV6-2 or TRBV6-3 and TRBJ2-7, with D tentatively TRBD1 or TRBD2 (5 bases each). Trimming took off 6 bases at V and 0 bases at J, with 21 bases between the two ends. Germline lookup yields CDR1 MNHEY and CDR2 SVGEGT. The CDR3 totals 17 residues. Here the CDR3 reads CASSRASGRTISYEQYF. CDR3 nucleotides: TGTGCCAGCAGCCGCGCATCGGGACGCACTATCTCCTACGAGCAGTACTTC.

The CDR3 region has the DNA TGTGCCTGGAGTGTACGGAGCGGGACAGCCTACAATGAGCAGTTCTTC. Translation gives CAWSVRSGTAYNEQFF. V is TRBV30 and J is TRBJ2-1, with D perhaps being TRBD1 or TRBD2 (7 bases each). This CDR3 has 16 amino acids. Trimming took 0 bases from V and 2 from J, leaving 14 bases between them. Germline loops: CDR1 GTSNPN, CDR2 SVGIG (reference sequence).

In its sample, this clonotype was seen many times. The gene calls are TRBV12-3 or TRBV12-4 and TRBJ2-3, with D tentatively TRBD2 (6 bases). The CDR3 consists of 16 residues. V gave up 7 bases and J gave up 2 bases, with 19 bases separating them. As DNA, the CDR3 is TGTGCCAGCACCCTACTGGAGGGAGACTCCACAGATACGCAGTATTTT. Amino acids: CASTLLEGDSTDTQYF.

This clonotype was counted many times. This rearrangement joins TRBV12-3 or TRBV12-4 to TRBJ1-1; no definite D call. This CDR3 contains 14 residues. The V end was cut by 4 bases, the J end by 0 bases, with 9 bases between. The CDR3 DNA is TGTGCCAGCAGTTACGACACAATGAACACTGAAGCTTTCTTT. Protein: CASSYDTMNTEAFF.

The chain uses TRBV7-9 and TRBJ1-5, with no clear D. Looked up from germline, CDR1 is SEHNR and CDR2 is FQNEAQ (reference sequence). There are 13 residues in the CDR3. Deletions cut 5 bases from V and 3 bases from J, with 8 bases between. CDR3 sequence reads: CASSRAVNQPQHF. For the CDR3, the DNA is TGTGCCAGCAGCCGGGCCGTCAATCAGCCCCAGCATTTT.

The chain combines TRBV12-3 or TRBV12-4 with TRBJ1-2, with D uncertain. This CDR3 is 13 amino acids long. Deletions cut 4 bases from V and 2 bases from J, with 8 bases between. The CDR3 region is CASSSDGNYGYTF. The CDR3 DNA reads as TGTGCCAGCAGTTCAGACGGAAACTATGGCTACACCTTC.

The chain uses TRBV12-3 or TRBV12-4 and TRBJ1-1; no firm D call. The CDR3 has 15 residues. Trimming took off 6 bases at V and 3 bases at J, with 17 bases between the two ends. The CDR3: CASSSTRSSYTEAFF. DNA for the CDR3: TGTGCCAGCAGCTCAACAAGGTCTTCTTACACTGAAGCTTTCTTT.

This clonotype was recorded at least ten times. CDR3 sequence reads: CASRAYNEQFF. The CDR3 DNA follows: TGTGCCAGCCGGGCGTACAATGAGCAGTTCTTC. The chain couples TRBV2 to TRBJ2-1; D remains ambiguous. Trimming took 8 bases from V and 4 from J, leaving 6 bases between them. CDR3 length equals 11 residues. Germline V CDR1 and CDR2: SNHLY, FYNNEI.

Only a few counts were recorded for this clonotype. The chain is built from TRBV30 and TRBJ2-3, with 11 positions matching TRBD2. This CDR3 is 15 amino acids long. Germline V gene sequence: CDR1 GTSNPN, CDR2 SVGIG (reference sequence). The V and J ends lost 2 bases and 2 bases, in that order; junction bases with no gene match: 3. The CDR3 reads CAWSRLAGTTDTQYF. CDR3 DNA: TGTGCCTGGAGTAGACTAGCGGGAACCACAGATACGCAGTATTTT.

The chain recombines TRBV3-1 with TRBJ2-7; D is perhaps TRBD2 (6 bases). This CDR3 has 14 residues. Trimming pared 4 bases from V and 9 bases from J, leaving 19 bases between. Germline V gene data show CDR1 as LGHDT and CDR2 as YNNKEL (reference sequence). The CDR3 region has the DNA TGTGCCAGCAGCCTAGACGGTGATCGGGGGTTGCAGTACTTC. Residues: CASSLDGDRGLQYF.

The chain links TRBV5-6 to TRBJ2-4; 7 bases agree with TRBD1. Trimming cost V 3 bases and J 0 bases; bases outside gene matches: 6. This CDR3 comprises 16 residues. Germline V gene lookup returns CDR1 SGHDT and CDR2 YYEEEE. The CDR3 DNA follows: TGTGCCAGCAGCTGGGGACAGTCCATAGCCAAAAACATTCAGTACTTC. It translates to CASSWGQSIAKNIQYF. Full variable domain (missing parts from reference TRBV5-6 and TRBJ2-4): DAGVTQSPTHLIKTRGQQVTLRCSPKSGHDTVSWYQQALGQGPQFIFQYYEEEERQRGNFPDRFSGHQFPNYSSELNVNALLLGDSALYLCASSWGQSIAKNIQYFGAGTRLSVL.

The chain uses TRBV6-5 and TRBJ1-2; 7 nucleotides line up with TRBD1. The CDR3 loop spans 17 amino acids. The junction had 11 bases not matched to a gene; V was cut back by 0 bases and J by 4 bases. The germline CDR1 and CDR2 sequences are MNHEY and SVGAGI. The CDR3 protein is CASSYSIKGADTYGYTF. CDR3 DNA: TGTGCCAGCAGTTACTCGATTAAGGGGGCCGACACCTATGGCTACACCTTC.

This chain links TRBV3-1 with TRBJ2-1; D is uncertain. Germline lookup yields CDR1 LGHDT and CDR2 YNNKEL (reference sequence). The V end lost 1 base, the J end lost 0 bases, and 7 bases lay between the germline ends. This CDR3 contains 15 residues. CDR3 region: CASSQAVSSYNEQFF. CDR3 in DNA: TGTGCCAGCAGCCAAGCGGTTTCCTCCTACAATGAGCAGTTCTTC.

This clonotype was counted a few times. The rearrangement uses TRBV10-2 and TRBJ1-2; D not certain. CDR1 is WSHSY and CDR2 is SAAADI in the germline V gene. V lost 7 bases to trimming and J lost 0 bases, with 15 bases between them. This CDR3 region has 15 residues. The CDR3 bases are TGCGCCAGCACTCCCGGAGGTACAGCTAACTATGGCTACACCTTC. The encoded protein is CASTPGGTANYGYTF.

The chain couples TRBV19 to TRBJ2-2; a possible D gene is TRBD2 (5 bases). This CDR3 has 16 amino acids. The V gene lost 3 bases and the J gene lost 0 bases, with 11 bases spanning the gap. Germline V lookup: CDR1 LNHDA, CDR2 SQIVND (reference sequence). The CDR3 is CASSMMAGTNTGELFF. The CDR3 region has the DNA TGTGCCAGTAGTATGATGGCGGGTACGAACACCGGGGAGCTGTTTTTT.

This clonotype was seen ten or more times. DNA of the CDR3: TGTGCCAGCAGGCGACAGCTTAATGAAAAACTGTTTTTT. As protein: CASRRQLNEKLFF. The rearrangement joins TRBV2 to TRBJ1-4, with D possibly matching TRBD1 (5 bases). V lost 6 bases and J 4 bases, leaving 9 bases between the germline ends. Germline CDR1 reads SNHLY; CDR2 reads FYNNEI. This CDR3 region has 13 residues.